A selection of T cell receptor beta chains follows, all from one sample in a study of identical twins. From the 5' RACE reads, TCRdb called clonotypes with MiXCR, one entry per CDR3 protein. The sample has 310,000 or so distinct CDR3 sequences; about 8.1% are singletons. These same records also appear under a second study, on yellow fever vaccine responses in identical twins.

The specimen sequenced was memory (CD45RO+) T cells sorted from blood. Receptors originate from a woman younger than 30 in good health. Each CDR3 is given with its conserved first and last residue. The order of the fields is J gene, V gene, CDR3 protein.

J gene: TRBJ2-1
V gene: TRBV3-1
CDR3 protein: CASRGPGGGGMSYNEQFF

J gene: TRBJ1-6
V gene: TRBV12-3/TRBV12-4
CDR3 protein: CASSLGGVSPLHF

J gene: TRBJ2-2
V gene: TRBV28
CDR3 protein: CASSLLLGGPSNTGELFF

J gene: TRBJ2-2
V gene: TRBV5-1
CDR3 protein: CASSLSGSNTGELFF

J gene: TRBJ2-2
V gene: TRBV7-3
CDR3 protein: CASSLQGGLAVNTGELFF

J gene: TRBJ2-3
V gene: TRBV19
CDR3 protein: CASSEYGRNTDTQYF

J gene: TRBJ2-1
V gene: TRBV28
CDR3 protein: CASSGGTYNEQFF

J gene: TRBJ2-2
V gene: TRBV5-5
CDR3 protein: CASSLAGNTGELFF

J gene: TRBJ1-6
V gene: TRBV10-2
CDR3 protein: CASTHSPGATGSPLHF

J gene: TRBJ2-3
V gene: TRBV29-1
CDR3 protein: CSAWGPKITDTQYF

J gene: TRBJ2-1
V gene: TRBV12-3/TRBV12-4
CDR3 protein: CASSRSGVAGKSSYNEQFF

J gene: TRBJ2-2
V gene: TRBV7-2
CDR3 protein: CASSGRAGDTGELFF

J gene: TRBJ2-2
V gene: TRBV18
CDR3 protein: CASSLAESNTGELFF

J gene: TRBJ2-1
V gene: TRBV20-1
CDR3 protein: CSARDRMRGPYNEQFF

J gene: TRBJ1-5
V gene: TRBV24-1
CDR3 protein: CATSDPQGVPQHF

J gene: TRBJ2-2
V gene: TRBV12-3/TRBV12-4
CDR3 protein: CASSPSGRGTGELFF

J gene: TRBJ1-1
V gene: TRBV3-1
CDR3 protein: CASSQPGGTEAFF

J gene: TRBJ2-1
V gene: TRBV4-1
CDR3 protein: CASSQFAGGAVTDNEQFF

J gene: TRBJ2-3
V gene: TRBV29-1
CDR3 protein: CSGAKTSTDTQYF

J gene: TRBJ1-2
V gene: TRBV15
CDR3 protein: CATSPLQGGYGYTF

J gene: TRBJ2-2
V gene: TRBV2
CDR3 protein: CASSSSPNTGELFF

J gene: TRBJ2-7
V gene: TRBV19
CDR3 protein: CASSITPPGGALSYEQYF

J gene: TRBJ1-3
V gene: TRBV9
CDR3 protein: CASSVDTGYRNTIYF

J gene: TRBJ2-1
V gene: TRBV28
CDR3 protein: CASSPSGGANEQFF

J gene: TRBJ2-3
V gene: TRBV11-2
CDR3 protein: CASSLQLAGTDTQYF

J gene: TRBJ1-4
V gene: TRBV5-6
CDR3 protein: CASSWWGQKNEKLFF

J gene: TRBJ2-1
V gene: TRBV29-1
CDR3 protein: CSAGKGLASDEQFF

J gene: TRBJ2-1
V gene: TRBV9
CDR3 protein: CASSVGPGQGYNEQFF

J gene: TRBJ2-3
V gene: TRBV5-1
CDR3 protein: CASSVGVADTQYF

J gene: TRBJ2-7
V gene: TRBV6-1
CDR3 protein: CASTPTGGPYEQYF

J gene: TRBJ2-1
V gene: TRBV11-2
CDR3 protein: CASSLMSKFGTSGNEQFF

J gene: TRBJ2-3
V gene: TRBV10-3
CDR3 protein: CAVLAGGTDTQYF

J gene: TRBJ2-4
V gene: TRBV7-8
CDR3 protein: CASSLGSLAGEYF

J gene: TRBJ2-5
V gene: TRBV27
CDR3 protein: CASSLSPLGIETQYF

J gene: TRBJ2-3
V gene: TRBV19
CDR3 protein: CASSIARGATDTQYF

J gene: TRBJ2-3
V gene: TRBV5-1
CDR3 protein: CASSLASSTDTQYF

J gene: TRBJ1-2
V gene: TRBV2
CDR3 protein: CASSSIETGVGYTF

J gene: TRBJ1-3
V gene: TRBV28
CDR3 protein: CASSQVGISGNTIYF

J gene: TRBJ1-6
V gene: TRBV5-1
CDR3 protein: CASSGYSNSPLHF